The rows below give T cell receptor beta chains drawn from one sample of a study of blood T cell repertoires in COVID-19. Repertoires were generated with immunoSEQ multiplex PCR, while TCRdb's copy carries only in-frame clones and drops some. Of 130,000 or so clones in the sample, about 80% were seen once. The material sequenced was PBMCs or T cells enriched from blood (not recorded which). The receptors were gathered from a man aged 40-50 years with acute COVID-19. Each CDR3 is given with its conserved first and last residue. Fields, in order: V gene, J gene, clone size, D gene, CDR3 DNA, CDR3 protein. D genes are given only for firm matches. Some rows mark clone size as missing; the rest say once, few, many or name a class of expanded clone.

V gene: TRBV3-1/TRBV3-2; J gene: TRBJ1-2; clone size: NA; D gene: NA; CDR3 DNA: TGTGCCAGCAGCCAAGATTCAGGGATTACTCCTGGCTACACCTTC; CDR3 protein: CASSQDSGITPGYTF
V gene: TRBV10-3; J gene: TRBJ1-1; clone size: NA; D gene: NA; CDR3 DNA: TGTGCCATCAGTGGAACAGGAGACACTGAAGCTTTCTTT; CDR3 protein: CAISGTGDTEAFF
V gene: TRBV10-3; J gene: TRBJ2-7; clone size: NA; D gene: TRBD1; CDR3 DNA: TGTGCCATCAGTGGGAGGACAGGAGACTACGAGCAGTACTTC; CDR3 protein: CAISGRTGDYEQYF
V gene: TRBV29-1; J gene: TRBJ1-1; clone size: NA; D gene: NA; CDR3 DNA: TGCAGCGTCGACCCCGGAGGTCGAGCTTTCTTT; CDR3 protein: CSVDPGGRAFF
V gene: TRBV24-1; J gene: TRBJ2-3; clone size: NA; D gene: NA; CDR3 DNA: TGTGCCACCAGTGATTCTTCGGGGGTCACAGATACGCAGTATTTT; CDR3 protein: CATSDSSGVTDTQYF
V gene: TRBV10-1; J gene: TRBJ2-3; clone size: NA; D gene: NA; CDR3 DNA: TGCGCCAGCAGTCTGGGACTCCCTGGGACAGATACGCAGTATTTT; CDR3 protein: CASSLGLPGTDTQYF
V gene: TRBV19; J gene: TRBJ2-6; clone size: NA; D gene: NA; CDR3 DNA: TGTGCCAGTAAAGAGGGTGGGATACCCTCTGGGGCCAACGTCCTGACTTTC; CDR3 protein: CASKEGGIPSGANVLTF
V gene: TRBV9; J gene: TRBJ1-2; clone size: NA; D gene: TRBD1; CDR3 DNA: TGTGCCAGCAGCCAGGGACAGGGGGAATATGGCTACACCTTC; CDR3 protein: CASSQGQGEYGYTF
V gene: TRBV2; J gene: TRBJ2-7; clone size: NA; D gene: NA; CDR3 DNA: TGTGCCAGCAGTGAACAGGGTCCCTACGAGCAGTACTTC; CDR3 protein: CASSEQGPYEQYF
V gene: TRBV3-1/TRBV3-2; J gene: TRBJ2-2; clone size: NA; D gene: NA; CDR3 DNA: TGTGCCAGCAGCCAAGGTGGCCCAAGCAGGTCCGGGGAGCTGTTTTTT; CDR3 protein: CASSQGGPSRSGELFF
V gene: TRBV6-4; J gene: TRBJ2-1; clone size: NA; D gene: TRBD2; CDR3 DNA: TGTGCCAGCAGTTACGGGACTAGCGGGAGTGAAAATGAGCAGTTCTTC; CDR3 protein: CASSYGTSGSENEQFF
V gene: TRBV18; J gene: TRBJ2-2; clone size: once; D gene: TRBD1; CDR3 DNA: TGTGCCAGCAGTACAGGGGGCTACACCGGGGAGCTGTTTTTT; CDR3 protein: CASSTGGYTGELFF
V gene: TRBV7-3; J gene: TRBJ2-3; clone size: NA; D gene: NA; CDR3 DNA: TGTGCCAGCAGCCCACAGGGCCGTTTCACAGATACGCAGTATTTT; CDR3 protein: CASSPQGRFTDTQYF